Following are 28 T cell receptor beta chains from one sample sequenced in a study of cytomegalovirus exposure and HLA in healthy donors. A multiplex PCR was run with 60 Vbeta primers and 13 Jbeta primers. Some clones are missing from TCRdb's copy, which holds only in-frame ones; the method was immunoSEQ multiplex PCR. The sample has 120,000 to 150,000 clones; about 61% are singletons. Sample: PBMCs. All receptors derive from a male donor in good health and CMV-seronegative.

This clone was observed a handful of times. The chain joins TRBV7-8 to TRBJ1-3, with D possibly being TRBD1 (6 bases). Trimming removed 5 bases from V and 2 bases from J, with 13 bases in between. This CDR3 contains 15 residues. The germline CDR1 and CDR2 sequences are SGHVS and FQNEAQ. The CDR3 protein is CASSHRTVAGNTIYF. CDR3 in DNA: TGTGCCAGCAGCCACCGGACAGTGGCTGGAAACACCATATATTTT.

This chain uses TRBV5-6 with TRBJ1-2, with 8 bases that match TRBD1. With V trimmed by 0 bases and J by 7 bases, 5 bases remained unmatched. The CDR3 loop spans 14 amino acids. The germline gives CDR1 SGHDT, CDR2 YYEEEE. The CDR3 region is CASSLVPGGIGYTF. CDR3 nucleotide sequence: TGTGCCAGCAGCTTGGTTCCAGGGGGCATTGGCTACACCTTC.

The genes are TRBV7-3 and TRBJ1-1; 9 bases map to TRBD1. CDR3 length equals 16 residues. The V and J ends lost 3 bases and 3 bases, in that order; junction bases with no gene match: 8. The germline gives CDR1 SGHTA, CDR2 FQGTGA. CDR3 DNA: TGTGCCAGCAGCTTGGGACAGGGTATCAAGGACACTGAAGCTTTCTTT. Its protein product is CASSLGQGIKDTEAFF.

The chain links TRBV5-4 to TRBJ1-2; 7 bases are shared with TRBD1. Germline values: CDR1 SGHNT, CDR2 YYREEE (reference sequence). The V gene end was trimmed by 0 bases and the J gene end by 1 base; junction bases not matched to a gene: 12. The CDR3 loop spans 18 amino acids. This CDR3 is CASSLGFRGTVNNYGYTF. As DNA, the CDR3 is TGTGCCAGCAGCTTGGGGTTTCGCGGGACAGTAAATAACTATGGCTACACCTTC.

V usage is TRBV10-3 and J usage is TRBJ2-7, with TRBD2 matching over 10 bases. The CDR3 is 15 residues long. The ends lost 3 bases at V and 2 bases at J; junction bases unmatched: 4. Looked up from germline, CDR1 is ENHRY and CDR2 is SYGVKD. CDR3 coding DNA: TGTGCCATCAGTGACGCTAGCGGGGGCACCTACGAGCAGTACTTC. It translates to CAISDASGGTYEQYF.

The chain combines TRBV6-1 with TRBJ1-1, with a possible D match to TRBD1 (6 bases). The CDR3 covers 14 residues. CDR1 MNHNS and CDR2 SASEGT come from the germline V gene. V was trimmed by 5 bases and J by 3 bases, leaving 13 bases between them. DNA for the CDR3: TGTGCCAGCAGTCCTAGGGGGGGGTACACTGAAGCTTTCTTT. It codes for CASSPRGGYTEAFF.

This clone was counted a few times. V usage is TRBV10-3 and J usage is TRBJ1-3; 10 nucleotides agree with TRBD1. Germline V gene sequence: CDR1 ENHRY, CDR2 SYGVKD. This CDR3 contains 16 residues. The V and J ends lost 9 bases and 1 base, in that order; junction bases with no gene match: 9. CDR3 DNA sequence: TGTGCCATAACAACCGGGACAGGGGATTCTGGAAACACCATATATTTT. Translating it yields CAITTGTGDSGNTIYF.

This chain joins TRBV7-2 and TRBJ1-1, with 10 bases lining up with TRBD1. There are 14 residues in the CDR3. Unmatched junction bases numbered 5, after V lost 3 bases and J lost 7 bases. Looked up from germline, CDR1 is SGHTA and CDR2 is FQGNSA. CDR3 sequence reads: CASSFGQGEGEAFF. CDR3 coding DNA: TGTGCCAGCAGCTTCGGACAGGGGGAAGGTGAAGCTTTCTTT.

This chain connects TRBV18 to TRBJ1-1; 7 bases are a match to TRBD1. This CDR3 contains 15 residues. The ends lost 3 bases at V and 4 bases at J; junction bases unmatched: 8. The V gene's germline CDR1 is KGHSH and CDR2 LQKENI. The CDR3 region is CASSPPGRGRTEAFF. CDR3 nucleotides: TGTGCCAGCTCACCCCCTGGAAGGGGGCGCACTGAAGCTTTCTTT.

In this sample, this clone turned up a few times. J is TRBJ2-7 and V is TRBV6-4; 10 bases line up with TRBD1. Germline assignment: CDR1 MRHNA and CDR2 SNTAGT. CDR3 size: 15 residues. The junction had 5 bases not matched to a gene; V was cut back by 6 bases and J by 0 bases. The CDR3 DNA reads TGTGCCAGCAGCGCCGGGACAGGGGCCTCCTACGAGCAGTACTTC. Translating gives CASSAGTGASYEQYF.

This chain uses TRBV2 with TRBJ1-1; D is undetermined. V lost 2 bases, J lost 7 bases, and 8 bases lay in between. CDR1 is SNHLY and CDR2 is FYNNEI in the germline V gene. The CDR3 has 12 residues. The CDR3 DNA reads as TGTGCCAGCAGTGAATTGGAGAATGAAGCTTTCTTT. Amino acids: CASSELENEAFF.

V usage is TRBV18 and J usage is TRBJ2-5; TRBD2 matches 10 bases. Per germline, CDR1 KGHSH and CDR2 LQKENI. The CDR3 is 17 residues long. The junction had 10 bases not matched to a gene; V was cut back by 2 bases and J by 4 bases. The CDR3 DNA reads as TGTGCCAGCTCACCAAGATCGAGCGGGGGGGCCGGAGAGACCCAGTACTTC. It translates to CASSPRSSGGAGETQYF.

This sequence joins TRBV5-4 and TRBJ1-5; tentative D call: TRBD1 (5 bases). The CDR3 is 14 residues long. Trimming took 3 bases from V and 4 from J, leaving 11 bases between them. CDR1 and CDR2 from the germline V gene are SGHNT and YYREEE (reference sequence). DNA for the CDR3: TGTGCCAGCAGCTCGGCCGGGGGAAATCAGCCCCAGCATTTT. It translates to CASSSAGGNQPQHF.

In this sample, this clone turned up once. The chain combines TRBV19 with TRBJ1-1, with 9 bases fitting TRBD1. V gave up 3 bases and J gave up 0 bases; unmatched junction bases: 5. The CDR3 is made up of 16 amino acids. Per germline, CDR1 LNHDA and CDR2 SQIVND (reference sequence). CDR3 DNA sequence: TGTGCCAGTAGTATTAGGACAGGGGACATGAACACTGAAGCTTTCTTT. This encodes CASSIRTGDMNTEAFF.

V usage is TRBV30 and J usage is TRBJ1-1; D is uncertain. The germline CDR1 and CDR2 sequences are GTSNPN and SVGIG (reference sequence). This CDR3 has 12 amino acids. V was cut by 3 bases and J by 0 bases, with 5 bases left in between. The CDR3 region has the DNA TGTGCCTGGAGGCGGGTGAACACTGAAGCTTTCTTT. It is translated as CAWRRVNTEAFF.

V gene TRBV14 combines with J gene TRBJ1-1, with 8 bases that match TRBD1. Germline V gene lookup returns CDR1 SGHDN and CDR2 FVKESK. Trimming removed 4 bases from V and 8 bases from J; junction bases left unmatched: 9. The CDR3 totals 14 residues. The CDR3 sequence: CASSRQGAYGEAFF. The DNA for the CDR3 is TGTGCCAGCAGCCGCCAGGGGGCGTACGGAGAAGCTTTCTTT.

This clone was seen a handful of times. J is TRBJ1-2 and V is TRBV5-1, with TRBD1 matching over 8 bases. From germline, CDR1 is SGHRS and CDR2 YFSETQ. V lost 6 bases to trimming and J lost 7 bases; unmatched junction nucleotides: 8. The CDR3 extends over 13 amino acids. The DNA for the CDR3 is TGCGCCAGCAAATCAGACAGGGGAAGTGGCTACACCTTC. Its protein is CASKSDRGSGYTF.

V is TRBV5-1 and J is TRBJ1-6; 9 bases are a match to TRBD1. This CDR3 spans 15 amino acids. Germline lookup yields CDR1 SGHRS and CDR2 YFSETQ. V lost 4 bases, J lost 10 bases, and 9 bases stayed unmatched. The CDR3 here is CASSDLTGGGSPLHF. CDR3 DNA sequence: TGCGCCAGCAGCGATCTAACAGGGGGCGGATCACCCCTCCACTTT.

The V and J genes are TRBV7-4 and TRBJ1-5, with D possibly TRBD1 on 5 matching bases. V lost 2 bases to trimming and J lost 2 bases, with 10 bases between them. Germline V gives CDR1 SGHVT, CDR2 SQSDAQ. CDR3 length: 15 residues. The DNA of the CDR3 is TGTGCCAGCAGCTTACCGACAGAAGGCAATCAGCCCCAGCATTTT. Its protein product is CASSLPTEGNQPQHF.

The sample holds one count of this clone. The chain is built from TRBV11-2 and TRBJ1-2; 7 bases map to TRBD1. The CDR3 covers 14 residues. CDR1 is SGHAT and CDR2 is FQNNGV in the germline V gene. Trimming cost V 4 bases and J 6 bases; bases outside gene matches: 8. In DNA, the CDR3 is TGTGCCAGCAGCTCTCCGGGACAGAGACATGGCTACACCTTC. Encoded protein: CASSSPGQRHGYTF.

The V and J genes are TRBV5-1 and TRBJ1-6, with 9 nucleotides matching TRBD1. CDR3 length: 14 residues. Unmatched junction bases numbered 7, after V lost 2 bases and J lost 13 bases. Germline V gene sequence: CDR1 SGHRS, CDR2 YFSETQ. The CDR3 DNA reads TGCGCCAGCAGCTTCGGACAGGGGCTGAGGCCCCTCCACTTT. Its translation: CASSFGQGLRPLHF. Drawing the rest from reference TRBV5-1 and TRBJ1-6, the complete variable domain is KAGVTQTPRYLIKTRGQQVTLSCSPISGHRSVSWYQQTPGQGLQFLFEYFSETQRNKGNFPGRFSGRQFSNSRSEMNVSTLELGDSALYLCASSFGQGLRPLHFGNGTRLTVT.

The chain employs TRBV5-4 and TRBJ1-6; 8 bases are shared with TRBD1. Germline V CDR1 and CDR2: SGHNT, YYREEE (reference sequence). Trimming removed 4 bases from V and 6 bases from J; junction bases left unmatched: 3. This CDR3 has 14 residues. CDR3 DNA: TGTGCCAGCAGCCCGGGACAGGCTAATTCACCCCTCCACTTT. It yields the protein CASSPGQANSPLHF.

This clone has only a few counts. The chain recombines TRBV18 with TRBJ2-5, with D possibly TRBD2 on 6 matching bases. Trimming removed 2 bases from V and 0 bases from J, with 10 bases in between. CDR1 is KGHSH and CDR2 is LQKENI in the germline V gene. The CDR3 has 15 residues. Written as DNA, the CDR3 is TGTGCCAGCTCACCAGTTACGGGGGACCAAGAGACCCAGTACTTC. Amino acids: CASSPVTGDQETQYF.

Only one count was recorded for this clone. The chain recombines TRBV7-2 with TRBJ1-5; 9 positions match TRBD1. This CDR3 contains 16 residues. J gave up 1 base and V 5 bases, and 6 bases lay outside the gene matches. CDR1 is SGHTA and CDR2 is FQGNSA in the germline V gene. CDR3 nucleotides: TGTGCCAGCAGCACGACAGGGGGTAAGAGCAATCAGCCCCAGCATTTT. It specifies CASSTTGGKSNQPQHF.

In this sample, this clone turned up a few times. This chain uses TRBV5-6 with TRBJ1-4; D call uncertain. Trimming cost V 2 bases and J 2 bases, with 22 bases left between them. CDR3 size: 19 residues. Germline CDR1 and CDR2: SGHDT and YYEEEE. CDR3 nucleotides: TGTGCCAGCAGCTTAAGAACTTATCCCGGCGAGGTTACTAATGAAAAACTGTTTTTT. The encoded protein is CASSLRTYPGEVTNEKLFF.

J is TRBJ2-1 and V is TRBV7-8; D is possibly TRBD2 (6 bases). Germline V CDR1 and CDR2: SGHVS, FQNEAQ. The CDR3 covers 18 residues. V lost 0 bases and J lost 0, with 15 bases in between. As DNA, the CDR3 is TGTGCCAGCAGCTTAGCCTCCGCGGGGTCAAGCTCCTACAATGAGCAGTTCTTC. It yields the protein CASSLASAGSSSYNEQFF.

The chain links TRBV19 to TRBJ1-3; D remains unclear. V was pared by 5 bases and J by 10 bases, with 12 bases between. The CDR3 has 12 amino acids. Germline assignment: CDR1 LNHDA and CDR2 SQIVND (reference sequence). This CDR3 reads CASSGRYGTIYF. CDR3 nucleotides: TGTGCCAGTAGTGGAAGATACGGGACCATATATTTT. Together with reference TRBV19 and TRBJ1-3, the CDR3 gives the full variable domain: DGGITQSPKYLFRKEGQNVTLSCEQNLNHDAMYWYRQDPGQGLRLIYYSQIVNDFQKGDIAEGYSVSREKKESFPLTVTSAQKNPTAFYLCASSGRYGTIYFGEGSWLTVV.

This chain connects TRBV5-1 to TRBJ2-3; 9 positions agree with TRBD2. The CDR3 loop spans 16 amino acids. The V segment lost 4 bases and the J segment 0 bases; nucleotides outside the gene matches: 6. Germline V lookup: CDR1 SGHRS, CDR2 YFSETQ. In DNA, the CDR3 is TGCGCCAGCAGCGCAGGACTAGCGCGTAGCACAGATACGCAGTATTTT. As protein: CASSAGLARSTDTQYF.